The clone carrying this T cell receptor (beta chain) was seen a few times. In TCRdb, the 5' RACE reads were re-called with MiXCR into one record per CDR3 protein. The sample lists more than 75,000 distinct CDR3 sequences, 14% occurring once. This sample was included in a study of T-cell memory formation after mild COVID-19. CDR3 length: 13 residues. The ends lost 5 bases at V and 3 bases at J; junction bases unmatched: 2. Germline-derived CDR1 and CDR2 are MNHEY and SVGAGI. The sequenced sample was PBMCs or a T cell subset sorted from them (not recorded which). This chain connects TRBV6-5 to TRBJ2-5; 8 bases agree with TRBD1. This receptor was taken from an adult woman who had mild COVID-19 (a few samples of this study predate the infection). Cell type and time point are not known. CDR3 residues: CASSLQGEETQYF. The CDR3 DNA is TGTGCCAGCAGTCTACAGGGGGAAGAGACCCAGTACTTC.